This T cell receptor beta chain appears in the sequencing data of a study of T cells after yellow fever vaccination (dated by TCRdb to the late 2010s). Broadly, across the study: The SMART-Seq v4 Ultra Low Input RNA kit was used to prepare libraries from fractions with low cell numbers. Bulk TCR alpha and beta repertoires were sequenced longitudinally to track T-cell clones before and after primary and booster YFV17D yellow fever vaccination. Two healthy male donors, one aged 18 to 30 and one aged 30 to 40 years, were included in the cohort. Blood samples were taken at several timepoints before and after primary and secondary immunization, and bulk PBMC replicates and cell subsets were isolated. Paper-wide results and their limitations: After the booster, most clones that had expanded after primary vaccination were detected again (about 95% of CD4 and over 75% of CD8), suggesting broad maintenance of memory. A small share of clonotypes was detected in both CD4 and CD8 compartments, with the overlap likely arising from convergent recombination. Compared with the primary T-cell response, the secondary T-cell response was faster but weaker, reaching its peak on day 5 rather than on day 15. Computational filtering was needed because FACS-sorted repertoires could contain abundant contaminating clonotypes from the bulk population. The study included only two donors, which limits how far the findings can be generalized.

TCR cDNA was synthesized by 5'RACE template switching, through which a universal primer site and unique molecular identifiers were introduced. Priming for cDNA synthesis came from both the TCR alpha and TCR beta constant segments. Library amplification used two PCR steps, and the second PCR step added sample barcodes and sequencing adapters. Sequencing of the libraries was done on either Illumina HiSeq 2500 (2x100 bp) or NovaSeq (2x150 bp). The source study handled its data this way. MIGEC handled demultiplexing of reads and collapsing into UMI consensus sequences, while MiXCR performed V(D)J alignment. Using edgeR on replicate PBMC samples, clonotypes were called vaccine-responding if FDR was below 0.01 and the log2 fold change was above 5 up to day 15. Each bulk clonotype was labeled CD4 or CD8 based on which sequenced repertoire, CD4 or CD8, contained the clonotype at higher abundance. The public sequencing data were trimmed at Q25 with fastp and processed into clonotypes with MiXCR by TCRdb, which kept only in-frame beta chains. Rows merge per CDR3 protein into single entries with the most common DNA and genes. These V and J calls derive from TCRdb rather than the authors' analysis. The sample has approximately 260,000 distinct CDR3 sequences on record, over 10% of them singletons. The biggest ten clones account for 0.4% to 0.55% of the sample.

From a lookup of the germline V gene (reference sequence), CDR1 and CDR2 are SSHAT and FNYEAQ. The CDR3 holds 15 amino acids from the cysteine to the phenylalanine. Kept here is only the CDR3 DNA, which spans 45 bases and is read in frame from base 1. With respect to this clonotype: The specificity of this receptor is unknown. The junction departs from the called germline gene at one end, perhaps through a read error.

What this sample's treatment or condition label stands for: live attenuated yellow fever vaccine strain. A standard Ficoll-Paque protocol was used to isolate PBMCs from peripheral blood. CD4 and CD8 T-cell fractions were isolated with Dynabeads CD4 and CD8 positive selection kits. TriZol was used to extract RNA from bulk PBMCs, from CD4 and CD8 fractions, and from dextramer-positive and dextramer-negative fractions. The sequence joins TRBV7-7 to TRBJ2-1; the junction holds 8 bases that match TRBD1. This material consisted of CD4+ T cells sorted from PBMCs, taken 45 days after the yellow fever booster vaccination. The source of this sequence is a man younger than 40 who received the YFV17D yellow fever vaccine. The CDR3 reads CASSLGTGGGNEQFF. The DNA sequence is TGTGCTAGCAGCTTAGGCACAGGGGGAGGCAATGAGCAGTTCTTC. Reference TRBV7-7 and TRBJ2-1 genes cover what lies past the CDR3, so the full variable domain is GAGVSQSPRYKVTKRGQDVTLRCDPISSHATLYWYQQALGQGPEFLTYFNYEAQPDKSGLPSDRFSAERPEGSISTLTIQRTEQRDSAMYRCASSLGTGGGNEQFFGPGTRLTVL.